This T cell receptor (beta chain) originates from a study of blood T cell repertoires in COVID-19. Across the whole study: The United States, Italy and Spain provided the acute and convalescent COVID-19 samples. T cells, B-cell-depleted T cells, or PBMCs provided the cDNA or gDNA that served as material.

The method was immunoSEQ multiplex PCR; TCRdb's version includes in-frame clones alone and lacks a portion of them. The table records over 120,000 clones, approximately 88% of them present only once. The V and J ends lost 0 bases and 7 bases, in that order; junction bases with no gene match: 5. The CDR3 is 15 amino acids. Looked up from germline, CDR1 is SGHDT and CDR2 is YYEEEE. Sequencing input: peripheral blood. The rearrangement links TRBV5-6 to TRBJ1-2, with 11 nucleotides matching TRBD1. The source of this sequence is a woman aged 50 to 60 with acute or convalescent COVID-19. CDR3 bases: TGTGCCAGCAGCTTGGTGGACAGGGGGCGCGGTGGCTACACCTTC. Amino acid sequence: CASSLVDRGRGGYTF.